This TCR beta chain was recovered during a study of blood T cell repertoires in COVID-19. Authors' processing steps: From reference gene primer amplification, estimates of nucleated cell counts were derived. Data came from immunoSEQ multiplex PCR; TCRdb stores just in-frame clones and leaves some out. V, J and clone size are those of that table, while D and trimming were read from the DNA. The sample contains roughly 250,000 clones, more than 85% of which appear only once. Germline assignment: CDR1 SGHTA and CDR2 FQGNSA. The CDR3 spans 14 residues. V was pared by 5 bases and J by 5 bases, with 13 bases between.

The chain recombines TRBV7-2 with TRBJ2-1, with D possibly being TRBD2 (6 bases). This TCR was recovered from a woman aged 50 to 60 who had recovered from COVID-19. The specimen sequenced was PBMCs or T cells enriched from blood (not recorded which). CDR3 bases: TGTGCCAGCAGCACAACTAGCTTGAACAATGAGCAGTTCTTC. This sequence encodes CASSTTSLNNEQFF.